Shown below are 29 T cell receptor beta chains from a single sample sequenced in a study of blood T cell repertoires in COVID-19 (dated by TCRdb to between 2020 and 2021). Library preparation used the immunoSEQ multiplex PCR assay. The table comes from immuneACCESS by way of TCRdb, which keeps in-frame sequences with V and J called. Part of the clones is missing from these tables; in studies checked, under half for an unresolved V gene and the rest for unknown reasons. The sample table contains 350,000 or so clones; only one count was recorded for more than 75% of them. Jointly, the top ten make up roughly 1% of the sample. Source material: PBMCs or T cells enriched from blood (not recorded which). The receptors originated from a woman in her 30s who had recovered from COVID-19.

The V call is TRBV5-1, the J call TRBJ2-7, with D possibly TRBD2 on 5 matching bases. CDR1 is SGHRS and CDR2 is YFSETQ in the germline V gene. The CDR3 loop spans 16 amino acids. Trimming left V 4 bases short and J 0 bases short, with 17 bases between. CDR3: CASSLRSGESSYEQYF. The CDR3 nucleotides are TGCGCCAGCAGCCTCCGGAGTGGGGAGAGCTCCTACGAGCAGTACTTC.

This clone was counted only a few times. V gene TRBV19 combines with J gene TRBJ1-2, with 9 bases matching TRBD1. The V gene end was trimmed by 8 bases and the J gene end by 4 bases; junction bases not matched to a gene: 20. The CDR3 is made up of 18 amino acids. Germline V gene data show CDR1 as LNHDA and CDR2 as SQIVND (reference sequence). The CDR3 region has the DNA TGTGCCAGTTCCGAATTGCCCGGGACAGGGTCTCTCATCTATGGCTACACCTTC. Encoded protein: CASSELPGTGSLIYGYTF.

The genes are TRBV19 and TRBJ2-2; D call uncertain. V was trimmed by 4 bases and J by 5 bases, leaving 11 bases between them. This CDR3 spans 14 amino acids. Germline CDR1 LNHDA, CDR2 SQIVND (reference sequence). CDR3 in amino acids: CASSTQRLTGELFF. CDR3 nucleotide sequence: TGTGCCAGTAGTACCCAAAGACTGACCGGGGAGCTGTTTTTT. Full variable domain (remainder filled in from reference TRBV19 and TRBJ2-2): DGGITQSPKYLFRKEGQNVTLSCEQNLNHDAMYWYRQDPGQGLRLIYYSQIVNDFQKGDIAEGYSVSREKKESFPLTVTSAQKNPTAFYLCASSTQRLTGELFFGEGSRLTVL.

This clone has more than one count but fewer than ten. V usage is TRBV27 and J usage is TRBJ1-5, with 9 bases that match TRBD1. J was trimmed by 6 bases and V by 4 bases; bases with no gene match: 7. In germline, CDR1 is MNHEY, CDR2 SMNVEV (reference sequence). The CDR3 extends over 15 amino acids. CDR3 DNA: TGTGCCAGCAGTTCCCGACAGGGACAGGGTCAGCCCCAGCATTTT. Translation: CASSSRQGQGQPQHF.

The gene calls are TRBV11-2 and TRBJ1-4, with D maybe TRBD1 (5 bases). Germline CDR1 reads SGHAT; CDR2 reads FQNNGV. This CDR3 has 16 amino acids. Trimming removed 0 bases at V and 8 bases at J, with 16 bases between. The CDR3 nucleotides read TGTGCCAGCAGCTTAGAGATGGGGGGGGTCGGCGAAAAACTGTTTTTT. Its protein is CASSLEMGGVGEKLFF.

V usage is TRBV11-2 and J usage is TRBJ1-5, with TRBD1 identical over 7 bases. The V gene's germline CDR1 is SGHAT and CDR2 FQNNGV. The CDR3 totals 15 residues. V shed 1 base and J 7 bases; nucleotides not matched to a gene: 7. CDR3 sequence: CASSLGDRAKQPQHF. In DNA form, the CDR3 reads TGTGCCAGCAGCTTAGGAGACAGGGCCAAACAGCCCCAGCATTTT. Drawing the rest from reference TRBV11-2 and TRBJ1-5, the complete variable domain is EAGVAQSPRYKIIEKRQSVAFWCNPISGHATLYWYQQILGQGPKLLIQFQNNGVVDDSQLPKDRFSAERLKGVDSTLKIQPAKLEDSAVYLCASSLGDRAKQPQHFGDGTRLSIL.

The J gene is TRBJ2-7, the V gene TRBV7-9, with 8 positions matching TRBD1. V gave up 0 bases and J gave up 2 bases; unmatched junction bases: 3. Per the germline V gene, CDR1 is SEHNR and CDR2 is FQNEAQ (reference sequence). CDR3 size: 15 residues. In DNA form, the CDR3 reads TGTGCCAGCAGCTTAGCAGGACAGGGAGCCTACGAGCAGTACTTC. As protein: CASSLAGQGAYEQYF.

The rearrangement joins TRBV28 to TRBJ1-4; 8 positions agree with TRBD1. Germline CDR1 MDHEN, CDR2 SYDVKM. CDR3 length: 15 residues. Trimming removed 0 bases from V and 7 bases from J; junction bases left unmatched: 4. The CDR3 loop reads CASSLWAGGGEKLFF. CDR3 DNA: TGTGCCAGCAGTTTATGGGCAGGGGGCGGTGAAAAACTGTTTTTT.

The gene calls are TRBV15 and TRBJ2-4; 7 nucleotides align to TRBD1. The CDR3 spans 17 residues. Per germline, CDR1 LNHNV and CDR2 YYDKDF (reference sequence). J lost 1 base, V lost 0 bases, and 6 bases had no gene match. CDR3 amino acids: CATSRDPRGRAKNIQYF. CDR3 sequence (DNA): TGTGCCACCAGCAGAGACCCTAGGGGGCGGGCCAAAAACATTCAGTACTTC.

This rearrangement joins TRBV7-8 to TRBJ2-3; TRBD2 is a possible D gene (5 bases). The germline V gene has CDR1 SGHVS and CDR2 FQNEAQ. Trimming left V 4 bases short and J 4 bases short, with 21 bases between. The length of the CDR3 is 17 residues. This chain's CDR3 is CASSYDTNSVEADTQYF. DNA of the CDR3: TGTGCCAGCAGCTACGACACGAATAGCGTGGAAGCAGATACGCAGTATTTT. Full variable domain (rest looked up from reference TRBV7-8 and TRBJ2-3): GAGVSQSPRYKVAKRGQDVALRCDPISGHVSLFWYQQALGQGPEFLTYFQNEAQLDKSGLPSDRFFAERPEGSVSTLKIQRTQQEDSAVYLCASSYDTNSVEADTQYFGPGTRLTVL.

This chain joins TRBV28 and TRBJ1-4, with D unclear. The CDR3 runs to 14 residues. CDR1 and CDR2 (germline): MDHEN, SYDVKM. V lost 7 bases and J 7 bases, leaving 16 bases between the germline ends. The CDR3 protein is CASTLQEEGEKLFF. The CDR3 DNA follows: TGTGCCAGCACCTTGCAGGAGGAGGGTGAAAAACTGTTTTTT.

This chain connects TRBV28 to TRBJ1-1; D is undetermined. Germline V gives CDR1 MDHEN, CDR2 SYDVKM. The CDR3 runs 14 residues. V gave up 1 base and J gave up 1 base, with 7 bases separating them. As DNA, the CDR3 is TGTGCCAGCAGTTTATTCGGCGGGAACACTGAAGCTTTCTTT. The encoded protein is CASSLFGGNTEAFF.

The CDR3 DNA reads as TGTGCCAGCAGTTTAGACAGAAACTATGGCTACACCTTC. As protein: CASSLDRNYGYTF. V usage is TRBV12-3 or TRBV12-4 and J usage is TRBJ1-2, with D hard to call. The V end lost 1 base, the J end lost 2 bases, and 5 bases lay between the germline ends. The length of the CDR3 is 13 residues.

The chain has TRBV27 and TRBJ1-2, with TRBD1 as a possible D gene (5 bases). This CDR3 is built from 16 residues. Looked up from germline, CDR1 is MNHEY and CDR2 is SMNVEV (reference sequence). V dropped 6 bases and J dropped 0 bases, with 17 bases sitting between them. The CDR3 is CASSNLGALANYGYTF. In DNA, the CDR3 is TGTGCCAGCAGCAACCTAGGGGCCTTAGCTAACTATGGCTACACCTTC.

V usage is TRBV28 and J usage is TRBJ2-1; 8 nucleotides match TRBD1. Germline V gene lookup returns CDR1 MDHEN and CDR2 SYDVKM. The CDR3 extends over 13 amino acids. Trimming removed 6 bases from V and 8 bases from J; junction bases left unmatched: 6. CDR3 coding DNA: TGTGCCAGCAGACAGGGGGGCCACTATGAGCAGTTCTTC. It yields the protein CASRQGGHYEQFF.

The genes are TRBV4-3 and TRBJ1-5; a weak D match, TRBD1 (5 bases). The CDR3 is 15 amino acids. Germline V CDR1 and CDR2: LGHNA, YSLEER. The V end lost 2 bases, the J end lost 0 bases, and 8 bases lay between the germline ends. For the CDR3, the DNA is TGCGCCAGCAGCCAACAGGGTTATAGCAATCAGCCCCAGCATTTT. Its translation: CASSQQGYSNQPQHF.

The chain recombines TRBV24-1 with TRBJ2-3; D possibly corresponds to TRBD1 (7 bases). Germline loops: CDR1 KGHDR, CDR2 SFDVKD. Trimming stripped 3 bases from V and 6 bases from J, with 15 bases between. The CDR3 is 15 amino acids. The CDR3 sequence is CATSDDRDSKDTQYF. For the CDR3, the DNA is TGTGCCACCAGTGATGACAGGGACTCAAAGGATACGCAGTATTTT.

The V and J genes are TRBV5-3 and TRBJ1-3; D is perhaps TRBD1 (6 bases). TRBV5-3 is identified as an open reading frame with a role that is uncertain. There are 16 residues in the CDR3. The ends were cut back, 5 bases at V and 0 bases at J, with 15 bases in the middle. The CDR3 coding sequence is TGTGCCAGAAGTAATGACAGGCAAATCTCTGGAAACACCATATATTTT. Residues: CARSNDRQISGNTIYF.

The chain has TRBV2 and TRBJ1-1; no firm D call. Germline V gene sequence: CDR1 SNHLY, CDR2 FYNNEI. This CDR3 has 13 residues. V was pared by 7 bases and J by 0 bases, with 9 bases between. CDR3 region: CASKRVVNTEAFF. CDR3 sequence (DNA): TGTGCCAGCAAAAGAGTGGTGAACACTGAAGCTTTCTTT. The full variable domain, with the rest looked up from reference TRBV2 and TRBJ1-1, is EPEVTQTPSHQVTQMGQEVILRCVPISNHLYFYWYRQILGQKVEFLVSFYNNEISEKSEIFDDQFSVERPDGSNFTLKIRSTKLEDSAMYFCASKRVVNTEAFFGQGTRLTVV.

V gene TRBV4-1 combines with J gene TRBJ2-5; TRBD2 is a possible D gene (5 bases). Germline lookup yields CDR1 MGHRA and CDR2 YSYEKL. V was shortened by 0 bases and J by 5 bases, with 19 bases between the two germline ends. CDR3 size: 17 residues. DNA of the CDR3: TGCGCCAGCAGCCAAGATGGGCTAGCAGGTCAAAGGGAGACCCAGTACTTC. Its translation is CASSQDGLAGQRETQYF.

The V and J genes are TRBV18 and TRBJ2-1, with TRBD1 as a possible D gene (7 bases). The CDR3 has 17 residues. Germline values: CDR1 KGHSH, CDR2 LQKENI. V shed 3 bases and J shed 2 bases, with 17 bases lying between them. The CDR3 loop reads CASSPLEGASAYNEQFF. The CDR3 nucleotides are TGTGCCAGCTCACCCCTGGAGGGGGCGAGCGCCTACAATGAGCAGTTCTTC.

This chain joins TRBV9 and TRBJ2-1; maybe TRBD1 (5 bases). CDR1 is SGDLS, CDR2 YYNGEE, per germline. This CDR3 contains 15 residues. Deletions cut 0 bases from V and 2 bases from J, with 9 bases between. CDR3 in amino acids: CASSVVAGTYNEQFF. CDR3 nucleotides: TGTGCCAGCAGCGTAGTGGCAGGGACCTACAATGAGCAGTTCTTC.

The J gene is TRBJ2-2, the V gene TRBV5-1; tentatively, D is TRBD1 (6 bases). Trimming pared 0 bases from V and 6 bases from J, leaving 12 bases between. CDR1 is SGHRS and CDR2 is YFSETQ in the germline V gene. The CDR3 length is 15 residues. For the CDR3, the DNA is TGCGCCAGCAGCTTGGAGACAGGTGCCGCCGGGGAGCTGTTTTTT. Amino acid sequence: CASSLETGAAGELFF.

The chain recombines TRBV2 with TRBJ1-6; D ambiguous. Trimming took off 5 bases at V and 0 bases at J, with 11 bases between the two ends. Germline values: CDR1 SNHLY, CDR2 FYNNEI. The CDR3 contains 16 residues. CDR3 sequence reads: CASSREGSSYNSPLHF. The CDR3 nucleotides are TGTGCCAGCAGTCGAGAAGGGAGCTCCTATAATTCACCCCTCCACTTT. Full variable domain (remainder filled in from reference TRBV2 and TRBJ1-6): EPEVTQTPSHQVTQMGQEVILRCVPISNHLYFYWYRQILGQKVEFLVSFYNNEISEKSEIFDDQFSVERPDGSNFTLKIRSTKLEDSAMYFCASSREGSSYNSPLHFGNGTRLTVT.

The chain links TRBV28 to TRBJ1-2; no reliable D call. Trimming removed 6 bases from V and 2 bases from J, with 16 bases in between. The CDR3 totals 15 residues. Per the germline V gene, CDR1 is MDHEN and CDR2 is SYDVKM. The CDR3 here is CASSLRSPLNYGYTF. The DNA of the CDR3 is TGTGCCAGCAGCCTCCGGAGTCCTTTGAACTATGGCTACACCTTC.

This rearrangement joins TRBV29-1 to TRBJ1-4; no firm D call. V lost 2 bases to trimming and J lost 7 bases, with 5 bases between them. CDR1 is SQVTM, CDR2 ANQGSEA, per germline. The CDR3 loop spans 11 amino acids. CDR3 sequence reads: CSVERGEKLFF. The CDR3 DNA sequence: TGCAGCGTTGAACGGGGTGAAAAACTGTTTTTT.

As DNA, the CDR3 is TGTGCGACACGACCGTTTCTCTCTGGGGCCAACGTCCTGACTTTC. Translating it yields CATRPFLSGANVLTF. This chain links TRBV6-5 with TRBJ2-6; unclear D gene. Germline lookup yields CDR1 MNHEY and CDR2 SVGAGI. CDR3 length: 15 residues.

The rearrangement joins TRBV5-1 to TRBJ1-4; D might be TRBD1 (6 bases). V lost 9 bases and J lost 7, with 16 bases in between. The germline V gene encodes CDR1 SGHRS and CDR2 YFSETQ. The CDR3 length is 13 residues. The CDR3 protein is CATRQAASEKLFF. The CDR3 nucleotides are TGCGCCACCCGACAGGCCGCTTCTGAAAAACTGTTTTTT.

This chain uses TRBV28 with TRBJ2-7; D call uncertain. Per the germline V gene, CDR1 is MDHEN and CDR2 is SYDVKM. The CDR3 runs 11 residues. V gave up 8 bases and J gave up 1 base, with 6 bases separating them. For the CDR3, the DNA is TGTGCCAGCGCCCAGTCCTACGAGCAGTACTTC. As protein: CASAQSYEQYF.